This TCR beta chain was retrieved from a study of T cell responses to AZD1222 COVID-19 vaccine. Comments on this clone: Its antigen remains unknown.

TCRdb's table, derived via immunoSEQ multiplex PCR, lists solely in-frame clones and lacks some. The sample yields 70,000 to 90,000 clones, 80% to 90% seen once. Overall study results and limits: Spike-wide coverage was observed for vaccine-associated CD4 TCRs, with dominant responses at 160-218 and 743-854. Per reports, nearly half of all spike-specific TCRs target regions that are unmutated in variants.

The starting material was peripheral blood, obtained 28 days after the second AZD1222 dose. The receptor was isolated from an adult who received the AZD1222 COVID-19 vaccine.

This CDR3 reads CATNSPGNTIYF. The DNA of the CDR3 is TGTGCCACGAACTCACCTGGAAACACCATATATTTT. The chain joins TRBV28 to TRBJ1-3; no clear D gene. CDR3 size: 12 residues. The germline V gene encodes CDR1 MDHEN and CDR2 SYDVKM. V was cut by 10 bases and J by 2 bases, with 9 bases left in between.